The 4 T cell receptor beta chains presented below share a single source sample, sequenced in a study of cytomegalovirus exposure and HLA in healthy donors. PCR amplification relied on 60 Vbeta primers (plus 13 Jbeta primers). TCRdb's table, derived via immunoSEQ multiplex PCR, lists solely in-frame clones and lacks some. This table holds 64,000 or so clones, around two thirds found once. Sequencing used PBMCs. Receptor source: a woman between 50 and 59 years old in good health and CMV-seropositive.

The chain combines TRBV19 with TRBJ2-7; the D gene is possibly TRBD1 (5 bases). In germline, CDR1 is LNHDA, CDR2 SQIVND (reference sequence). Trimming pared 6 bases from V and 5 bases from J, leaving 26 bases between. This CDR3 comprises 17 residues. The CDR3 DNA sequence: TGTGCCAGTAGGCAAAAGGTGACAGTGCCATTTCCCGACGAGCAGTACTTC. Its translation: CASRQKVTVPFPDEQYF.

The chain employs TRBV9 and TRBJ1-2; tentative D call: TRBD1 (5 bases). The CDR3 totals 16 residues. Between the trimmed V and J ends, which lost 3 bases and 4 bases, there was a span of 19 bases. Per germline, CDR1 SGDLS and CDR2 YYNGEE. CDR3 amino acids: CASSAGGPGTIYGYTF. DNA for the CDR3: TGTGCCAGCAGCGCCGGAGGGCCAGGGACTATCTATGGCTACACCTTC.

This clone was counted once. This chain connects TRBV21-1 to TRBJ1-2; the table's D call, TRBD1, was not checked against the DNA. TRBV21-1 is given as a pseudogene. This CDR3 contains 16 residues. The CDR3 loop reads CASSGETDILNYGYTF. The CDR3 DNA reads TGTGCCAGCAGCGGTGAGACAGATATACTTAACTATGGCTACACCTTC.

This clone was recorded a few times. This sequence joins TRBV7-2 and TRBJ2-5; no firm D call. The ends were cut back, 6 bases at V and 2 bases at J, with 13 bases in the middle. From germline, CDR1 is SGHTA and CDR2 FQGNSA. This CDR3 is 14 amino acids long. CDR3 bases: TGTGCCAGCAGTCCGTTGGGCGAACAAGAGACCCAGTACTTC. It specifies CASSPLGEQETQYF. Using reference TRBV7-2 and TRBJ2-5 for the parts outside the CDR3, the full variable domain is GAGVSQSPSNKVTEKGKDVELRCDPISGHTALYWYRQSLGQGLEFLIYFQGNSAPDKSGLPSDRFSAERTGGSVSTLTIQRTQQEDSAVYLCASSPLGEQETQYFGPGTRLLVL.